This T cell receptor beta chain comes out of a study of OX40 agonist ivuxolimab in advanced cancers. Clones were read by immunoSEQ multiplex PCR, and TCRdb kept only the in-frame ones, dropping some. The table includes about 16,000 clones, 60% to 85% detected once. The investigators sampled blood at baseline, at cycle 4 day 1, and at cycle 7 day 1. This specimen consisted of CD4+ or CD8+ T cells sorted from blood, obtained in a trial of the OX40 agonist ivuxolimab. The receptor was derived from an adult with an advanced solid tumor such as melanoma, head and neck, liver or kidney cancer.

The CDR3 nucleotides read TGTGCCAGCAGCCCGACGGGGCCGAGCTCCTATAATTCACCCCTCCACTTT. This sequence encodes CASSPTGPSSYNSPLHF. The chain carries TRBV27 and TRBJ1-6, with D possibly TRBD1 on 5 matching bases. V shed 6 bases and J shed 0 bases, with 15 bases lying between them. Germline CDR1 reads MNHEY; CDR2 reads SMNVEV (reference sequence). The CDR3 extends over 17 amino acids.